This T cell receptor (beta chain) was documented in a study of cytomegalovirus exposure and HLA in healthy donors. Study-level points and caveats: The listing of 150 or so TCR beta chains classed them as cytomegalovirus-associated. Presence/absence analyses treated sequencing depth as roughly uniform across donors. Later analysis suggested most CMV-associated TCR beta chains were HLA-restricted.

A remark on this clone: Its antigen is currently unknown.

The V and J ends lost 4 bases and 0 bases respectively, with 10 bases between them. Per germline, CDR1 SQVTM and CDR2 ANQGSEA. The CDR3 length is 14 residues. Likely unrecorded immune exposures existed in these nominally healthy donors. 13 Jbeta primers and 60 Vbeta primers were used for the PCR. Generated by immunoSEQ multiplex PCR, the TCRdb table keeps only in-frame clones and is missing some. Among 120,000 to 150,000 clones, around 85% were seen once, and the ten largest hold roughly 2.8%. The source material was PBMCs. This sequence joins TRBV29-1 and TRBJ2-1, with D unclear. The receptor was isolated from a woman under 40 in good health and CMV-seronegative. The CDR3: CSVVPRSSYNEQFF. The CDR3 DNA is TGCAGCGTTGTGCCGAGGAGCTCCTACAATGAGCAGTTCTTC.